These T cell receptor beta chains were read from a single sample in a study of Ad26.COV2.S vaccination and SARS-CoV-2 variants. Using immunoSEQ multiplex PCR, the repertoire was profiled, and TCRdb retains in-frame clones only, with some absent. Of some 290,000 clones in the sample, over 80% were seen once. The input for sequencing was peripheral blood, taken in a trial of Ad26.COV2.S vaccine versus placebo. The source is a person between 18 and 60 years old who received the Ad26.COV2.S COVID-19 vaccine or a placebo. Both conserved end residues are part of each CDR3. A D gene is named only where the DNA matches it firmly. Expanded clones get a size class; other rows say once, few or many, or leave the size out.

- | TRBJ2-2 | - | TRBV6-5 | CASSYSISGELFF | TGTGCCAGCAGTTACTCGATTAGCGGGGAGCTGTTTTTT
few | TRBJ1-1 | - | TRBV19 | CASSQRDGNTEAFF | TGTGCCAGTTCTCAACGGGACGGGAACACTGAAGCTTTCTTT
- | TRBJ1-2 | - | TRBV29-1 | CSVAEFGGYGYTF | TGCAGCGTTGCGGAATTTGGGGGATATGGCTACACCTTC
- | TRBJ1-1 | TRBD1 | TRBV11-1 | CASSLARTGGTSFF | TGTGCCAGCAGCTTGGCCCGGACAGGGGGGACGTCTTTCTTT
few | TRBJ1-6 | - | TRBV28 | CASSRVDNSPLHF | TGTGCCAGCAGCCGGGTGGATAATTCACCCCTCCACTTT
- | TRBJ1-5 | - | TRBV2 | CASSEISHQPQHF | TGTGCCAGCAGTGAAATCTCCCATCAGCCCCAGCATTTT
once | TRBJ2-1 | - | TRBV5-1 | CASSFWGPGPNEQFF | TGCGCCAGCAGCTTTTGGGGTCCAGGCCCCAATGAGCAGTTCTTC
once | TRBJ2-7 | - | TRBV12-5 | CASGLGTLYEQYF | TGTGCTAGTGGTTTGGGAACCCTCTACGAGCAGTACTTC
- | TRBJ1-1 | TRBD1 | TRBV2 | CASRTPRGEGNTEAFF | TGTGCCAGCAGGACCCCCAGGGGGGAGGGGAACACTGAAGCTTTCTTT
- | TRBJ1-2 | - | TRBV27 | CASSLRPTGHYGYTF | TGTGCCAGCAGTTTAAGGCCTACCGGCCACTATGGCTACACCTTC
- | TRBJ2-5 | - | TRBV29-1 | CSVGQFQETQYF | TGCAGCGTTGGACAGTTCCAAGAGACCCAGTACTTC
- | TRBJ2-5 | TRBD2 | TRBV11-2 | CASSQPRDASGGARETQYF | TGTGCCAGCAGCCAACCTCGGGATGCTAGCGGGGGGGCCCGAGAGACCCAGTACTTC
- | TRBJ2-5 | - | TRBV30 | CAWSVGLTETQYF | TGTGCCTGGAGTGTAGGACTTACCGAGACCCAGTACTTC
- | TRBJ2-2 | TRBD1 | TRBV4-1 | CASSFGQGTGELFF | TGCGCCAGCAGCTTCGGACAGGGCACCGGGGAGCTGTTTTTT
- | TRBJ1-2 | TRBD1 | TRBV4-2 | CASSREGQIAYGYTF | TGTGCCAGCAGCCGAGAGGGACAGATTGCCTATGGCTACACCTTC
few | TRBJ2-7 | - | TRBV28 | CASSLGHEQYF | TGTGCCAGCAGTTTGGGCCACGAGCAGTACTTC
- | TRBJ2-3 | - | TRBV4-2 | CASSLGTETSTDTQYF | TGTGCCAGCAGCCTCGGGACGGAAACTAGCACAGATACGCAGTATTTT
- | TRBJ1-6 | - | TRBV12-3/TRBV12-4 | CASSSLGNSPLHF | TGTGCCAGCAGTTCCCTCGGGAATTCACCCCTCCACTTT
- | TRBJ2-7 | - | TRBV15 | CATSRTNLGPYEQYF | TGTGCCACCAGCAGAACTAACTTAGGGCCCTACGAGCAGTACTTC
- | TRBJ2-2 | - | TRBV6-2/TRBV6-3 | CASTPYLGTGELFF | TGTGCCAGCACCCCCTATCTGGGCACCGGGGAGCTGTTTTTT
- | TRBJ1-2 | TRBD1 | TRBV15 | CATSRDRGNYGYTF | TGTGCCACCAGCAGGGACAGGGGAAACTATGGCTACACCTTC
- | TRBJ2-1 | - | TRBV29-1 | CSVASSGIEQFF | TGCAGCGTTGCCTCCTCCGGTATTGAGCAGTTCTTC
- | TRBJ2-7 | - | TRBV11-2 | CASSLLPRINRAKRQYF | TGTGCCAGCAGCTTATTACCCAGGATCAATAGGGCGAAAAGGCAGTACTTC
- | TRBJ1-1 | - | TRBV2 | CASSEEIVGNTEAFF | TGTGCCAGCAGTGAAGAGATCGTCGGGAACACTGAAGCTTTCTTT
- | TRBJ2-7 | TRBD2 | TRBV10-3 | CAISESGTSRFEQYF | TGTGCCATCAGTGAGTCAGGGACTAGTCGTTTCGAGCAGTACTTC
- | TRBJ2-7 | - | TRBV6-1 | CASSEIFGGTVMGEQYF | TGTGCCAGCAGTGAAATTTTTGGGGGGACGGTTATGGGCGAGCAGTACTTC
- | TRBJ2-7 | TRBD2 | TRBV4-1 | CASSPGTTTYEQYF | TGCGCCAGCAGCCCGGGGACTACAACCTACGAGCAGTACTTC
- | TRBJ2-7 | - | TRBV9 | CASSRTRGDEQYF | TGTGCCAGCAGCCGAACCAGAGGCGACGAGCAGTACTTC
- | TRBJ1-1 | TRBD1 | TRBV6-4 | CASSEQGAQAFF | TGTGCCAGCAGTGAACAGGGGGCGCAAGCTTTCTTT
- | TRBJ2-1 | TRBD2 | TRBV7-2 | CASSIFPGTSGGAVFF | TGTGCCAGCAGCATATTTCCCGGGACTAGCGGGGGGGCGGTGTTCTTC
- | TRBJ2-7 | TRBD2 | TRBV5-1 | CASSFSGASYEQYF | TGCGCCAGCAGCTTTAGCGGGGCCTCCTACGAGCAGTACTTC
- | TRBJ2-3 | - | TRBV10-3 | CAIGVRRRELSTDTQYF | TGTGCCATCGGGGTCCGGAGGAGGGAACTTAGCACAGATACGCAGTATTTT
- | TRBJ2-7 | - | TRBV6-5 | CASNESGEDEQYF | TGTGCCAGCAACGAATCAGGGGAGGACGAGCAGTACTTC
- | TRBJ1-3 | - | TRBV5-6 | CASSLDFGPYSGNTIYF | TGTGCCAGCAGCTTGGACTTCGGACCGTACTCTGGAAACACCATATATTTT
- | TRBJ1-1 | - | TRBV11-2 | CASTRGGSFTEAFF | TGTGCCAGCACCCGAGGAGGGAGTTTCACTGAAGCTTTCTTT
- | TRBJ1-5 | - | TRBV5-5 | CASSLTGTFQPQHF | TGTGCCAGCAGCTTGACAGGGACTTTCCAGCCCCAGCATTTT
- | TRBJ2-2 | - | TRBV5-6 | CASHLFYNGRNTGELFF | TGTGCCAGCCACCTCTTTTATAACGGACGGAACACCGGGGAGCTGTTTTTT
- | TRBJ2-2 | TRBD1 | TRBV5-1 | CASSRQGVDTGELFF | TGCGCCAGCAGCAGACAGGGAGTCGACACCGGGGAGCTGTTTTTT
- | TRBJ1-1 | - | TRBV27 | CASRRTTRYGTEAFF | TGTGCCAGCAGGCGGACGACTAGGTATGGCACTGAAGCTTTCTTT
few | TRBJ1-1 | - | TRBV7-9 | CASSQNSGTEAFF | TGTGCCAGCAGCCAAAACTCGGGGACTGAAGCTTTCTTT
- | TRBJ2-7 | TRBD2 | TRBV7-9 | CASSLVGAGVYEQYF | TGTGCCAGCAGCTTAGTCGGGGCGGGGGTCTACGAGCAGTACTTC
once | TRBJ2-1 | TRBD2 | TRBV11-3 | CASSPRTSGEQFF | TGTGCCAGCAGCCCCCGGACTAGCGGCGAGCAGTTCTTC
- | TRBJ2-3 | TRBD2 | TRBV5-1 | CASSLSNSGGVYLDTQYF | TGCGCCAGCAGCTTGAGTAATAGCGGGGGAGTCTATTTGGATACGCAGTATTTT
- | TRBJ2-7 | - | TRBV27 | CASSFASTTYEQYF | TGTGCCAGCAGTTTCGCTAGCACGACCTACGAGCAGTACTTC
few | TRBJ1-2 | - | TRBV4-2 | CASSQEKSLYGYTF | TGTGCCAGCAGCCAAGAAAAAAGTCTCTATGGCTACACCTTC
- | TRBJ1-1 | - | TRBV9 | CASSVGTATEAFF | TGTGCCAGCAGCGTAGGGACAGCAACTGAAGCTTTCTTT
- | TRBJ1-2 | TRBD1 | TRBV28 | CASSLIPRTGDYGYTF | TGTGCCAGCAGTCTTATCCCACGGACAGGGGACTATGGCTACACCTTC
- | TRBJ1-2 | TRBD1 | TRBV5-5 | CASSSGQVNYGYTF | TGTGCCAGCAGCTCGGGACAGGTTAACTATGGCTACACCTTC